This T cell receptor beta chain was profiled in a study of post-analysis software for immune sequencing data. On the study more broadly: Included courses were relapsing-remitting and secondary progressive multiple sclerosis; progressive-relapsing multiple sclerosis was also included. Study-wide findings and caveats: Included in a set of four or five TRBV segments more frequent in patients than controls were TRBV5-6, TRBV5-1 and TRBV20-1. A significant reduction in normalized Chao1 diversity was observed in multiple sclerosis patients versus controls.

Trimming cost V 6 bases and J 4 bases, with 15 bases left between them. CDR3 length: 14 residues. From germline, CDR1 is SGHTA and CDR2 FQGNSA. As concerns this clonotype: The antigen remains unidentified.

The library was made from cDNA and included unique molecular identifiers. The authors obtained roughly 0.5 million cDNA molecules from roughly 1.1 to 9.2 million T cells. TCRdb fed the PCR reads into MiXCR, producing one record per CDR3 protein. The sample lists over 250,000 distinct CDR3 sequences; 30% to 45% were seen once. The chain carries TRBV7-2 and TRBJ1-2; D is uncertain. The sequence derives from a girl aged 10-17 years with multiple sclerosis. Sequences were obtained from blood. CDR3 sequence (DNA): TGTGCCAGCAGTCCACCCCGCTCTGGCTATGGCTACACCTTC. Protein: CASSPPRSGYGYTF.